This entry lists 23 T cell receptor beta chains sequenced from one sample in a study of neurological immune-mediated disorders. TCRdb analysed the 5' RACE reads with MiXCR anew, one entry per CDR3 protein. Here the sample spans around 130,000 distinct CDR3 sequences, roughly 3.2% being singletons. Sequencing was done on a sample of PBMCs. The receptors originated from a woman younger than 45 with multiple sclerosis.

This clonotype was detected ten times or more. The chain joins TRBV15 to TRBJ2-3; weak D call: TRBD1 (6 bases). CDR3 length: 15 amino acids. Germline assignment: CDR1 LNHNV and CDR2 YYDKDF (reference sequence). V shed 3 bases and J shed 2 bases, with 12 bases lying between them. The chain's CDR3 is CATSSEDRSTDTQYF. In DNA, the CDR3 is TGTGCCACCAGCAGCGAGGACAGATCCACAGATACGCAGTATTTT.

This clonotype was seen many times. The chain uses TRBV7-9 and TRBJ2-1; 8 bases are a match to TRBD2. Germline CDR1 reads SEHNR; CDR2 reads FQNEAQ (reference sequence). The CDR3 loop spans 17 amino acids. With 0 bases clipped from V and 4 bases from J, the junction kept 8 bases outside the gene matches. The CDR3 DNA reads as TGTGCCAGCAGCTTAGCGCCGGGACTAGGCCCGTACAATGAGCAGTTCTTC. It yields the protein CASSLAPGLGPYNEQFF.

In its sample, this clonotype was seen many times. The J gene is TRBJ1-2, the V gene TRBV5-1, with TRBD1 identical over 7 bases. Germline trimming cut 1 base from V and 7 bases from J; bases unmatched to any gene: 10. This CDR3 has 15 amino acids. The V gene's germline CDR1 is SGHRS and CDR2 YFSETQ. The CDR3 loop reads CASSLLDRDPGGYTF. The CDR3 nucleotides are TGCGCCAGCAGCTTGCTTGACAGGGACCCTGGTGGCTACACCTTC.

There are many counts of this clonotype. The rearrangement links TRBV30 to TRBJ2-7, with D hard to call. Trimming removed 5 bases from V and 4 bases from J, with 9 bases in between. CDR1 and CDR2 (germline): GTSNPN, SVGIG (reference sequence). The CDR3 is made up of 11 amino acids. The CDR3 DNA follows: TGTGCCTGGTGTGACGAGTACGAGCAGTACTTC. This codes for CAWCDEYEQYF.

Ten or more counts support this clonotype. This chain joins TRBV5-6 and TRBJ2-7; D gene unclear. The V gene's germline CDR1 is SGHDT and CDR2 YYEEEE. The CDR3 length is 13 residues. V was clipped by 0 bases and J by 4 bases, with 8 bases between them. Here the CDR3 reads CASSLEGRYEQYF. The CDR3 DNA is TGTGCCAGCAGCTTGGAAGGGCGGTACGAGCAGTACTTC.

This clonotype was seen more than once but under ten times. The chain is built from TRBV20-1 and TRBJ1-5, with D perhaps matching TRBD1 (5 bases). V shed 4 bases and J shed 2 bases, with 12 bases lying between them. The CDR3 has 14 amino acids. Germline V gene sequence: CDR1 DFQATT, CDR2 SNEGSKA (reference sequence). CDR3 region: CSATFGAGNQPQHF. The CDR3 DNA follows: TGCAGTGCTACCTTTGGGGCCGGCAATCAGCCCCAGCATTTT.

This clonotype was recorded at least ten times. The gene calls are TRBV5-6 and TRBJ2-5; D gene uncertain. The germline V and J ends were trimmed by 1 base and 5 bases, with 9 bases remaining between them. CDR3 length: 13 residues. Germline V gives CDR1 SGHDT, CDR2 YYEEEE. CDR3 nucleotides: TGTGCCAGCAGCTTGAGATCGGGTGAGACCCAGTACTTC. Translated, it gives CASSLRSGETQYF.

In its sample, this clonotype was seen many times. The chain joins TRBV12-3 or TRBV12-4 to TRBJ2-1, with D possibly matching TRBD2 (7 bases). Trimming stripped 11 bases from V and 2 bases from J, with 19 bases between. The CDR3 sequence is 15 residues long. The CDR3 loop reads CADGGRLGPYNEQFF. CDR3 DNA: TGTGCCGACGGGGGGCGACTAGGCCCCTACAATGAGCAGTTCTTC.

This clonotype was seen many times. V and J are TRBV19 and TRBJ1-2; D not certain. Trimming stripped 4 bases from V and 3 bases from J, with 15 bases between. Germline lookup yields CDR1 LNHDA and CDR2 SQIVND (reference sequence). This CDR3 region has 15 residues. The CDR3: CASSTRRALDYGYTF. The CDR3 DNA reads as TGTGCCAGTAGTACCCGGAGGGCACTAGACTATGGCTACACCTTC.

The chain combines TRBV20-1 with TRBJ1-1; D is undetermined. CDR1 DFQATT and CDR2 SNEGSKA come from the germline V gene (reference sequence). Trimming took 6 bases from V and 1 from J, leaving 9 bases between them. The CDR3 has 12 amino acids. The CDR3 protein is CSAGPSNTEAFF. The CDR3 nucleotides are TGCAGTGCCGGTCCATCGAACACTGAAGCTTTCTTT.

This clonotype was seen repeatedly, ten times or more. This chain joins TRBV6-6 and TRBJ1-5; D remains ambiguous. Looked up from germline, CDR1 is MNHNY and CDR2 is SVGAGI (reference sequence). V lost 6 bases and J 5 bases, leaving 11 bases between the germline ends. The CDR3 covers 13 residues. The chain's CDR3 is CASRSRPYQPQHF. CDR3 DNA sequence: TGTGCCAGCAGGTCCAGGCCCTATCAGCCCCAGCATTTT.

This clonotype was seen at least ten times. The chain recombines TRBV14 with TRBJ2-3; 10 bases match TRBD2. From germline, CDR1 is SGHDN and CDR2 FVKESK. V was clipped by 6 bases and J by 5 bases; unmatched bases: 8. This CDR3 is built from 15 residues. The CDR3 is CASRRTSGDGDTQYF. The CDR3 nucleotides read TGTGCCAGCAGACGGACTAGCGGCGATGGAGATACGCAGTATTTT.

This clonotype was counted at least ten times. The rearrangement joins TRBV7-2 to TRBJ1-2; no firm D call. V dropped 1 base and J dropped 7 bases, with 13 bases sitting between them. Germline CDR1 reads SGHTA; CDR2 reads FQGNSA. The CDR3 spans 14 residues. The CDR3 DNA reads TGTGCCAGCAGCTTAGTCGGTGGGAATGGTGGCTACACCTTC. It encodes CASSLVGGNGGYTF. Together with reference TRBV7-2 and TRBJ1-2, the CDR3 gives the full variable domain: GAGVSQSPSNKVTEKGKDVELRCDPISGHTALYWYRQSLGQGLEFLIYFQGNSAPDKSGLPSDRFSAERTGGSVSTLTIQRTQQEDSAVYLCASSLVGGNGGYTFGSGTRLTVV.

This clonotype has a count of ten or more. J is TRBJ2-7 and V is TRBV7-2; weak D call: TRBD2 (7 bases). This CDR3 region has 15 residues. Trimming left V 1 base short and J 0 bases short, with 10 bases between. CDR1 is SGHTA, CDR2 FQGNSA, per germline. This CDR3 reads CASSLVRGPSYEQYF. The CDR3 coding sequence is TGTGCCAGCAGCTTAGTGCGGGGGCCCTCCTACGAGCAGTACTTC.

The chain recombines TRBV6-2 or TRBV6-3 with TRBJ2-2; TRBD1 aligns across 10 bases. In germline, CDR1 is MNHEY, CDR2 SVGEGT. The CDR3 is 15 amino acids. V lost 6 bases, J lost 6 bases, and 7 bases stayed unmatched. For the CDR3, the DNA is TGTGCCAGCAGCCGGACCGGGACAGGGGCCGGGGAGCTGTTTTTT. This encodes CASSRTGTGAGELFF.

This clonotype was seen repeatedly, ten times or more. CDR3 region: CSVGLQNSYEQYF. In DNA form, the CDR3 reads TGCAGCGTTGGTCTACAGAACTCCTACGAGCAGTACTTC. The chain has TRBV29-1 and TRBJ2-7; no clear D gene. V was pared by 4 bases and J by 0 bases, with 10 bases between. Germline V lookup: CDR1 SQVTM, CDR2 ANQGSEA. The CDR3 spans 13 residues.

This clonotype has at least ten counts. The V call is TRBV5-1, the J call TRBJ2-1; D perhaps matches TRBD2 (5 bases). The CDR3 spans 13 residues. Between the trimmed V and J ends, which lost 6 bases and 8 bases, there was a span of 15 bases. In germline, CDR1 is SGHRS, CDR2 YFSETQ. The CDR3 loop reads CASTDGYGDEQFF. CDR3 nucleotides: TGCGCCAGCACCGACGGGTACGGGGATGAGCAGTTCTTC.

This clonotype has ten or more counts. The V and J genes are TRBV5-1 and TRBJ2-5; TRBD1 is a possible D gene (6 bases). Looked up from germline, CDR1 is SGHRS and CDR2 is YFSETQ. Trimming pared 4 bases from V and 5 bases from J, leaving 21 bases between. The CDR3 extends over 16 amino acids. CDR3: CASSLRTASTMETQYF. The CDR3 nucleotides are TGCGCCAGCAGCCTAAGGACAGCTTCAACGATGGAGACCCAGTACTTC.

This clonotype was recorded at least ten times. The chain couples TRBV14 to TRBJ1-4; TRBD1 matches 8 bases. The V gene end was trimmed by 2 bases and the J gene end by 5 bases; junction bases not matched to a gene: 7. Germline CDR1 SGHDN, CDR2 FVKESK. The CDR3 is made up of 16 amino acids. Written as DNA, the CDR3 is TGTGCCAGCAGCCAATACAGGGGGAGCCCGAATGAAAAACTGTTTTTT. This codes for CASSQYRGSPNEKLFF.

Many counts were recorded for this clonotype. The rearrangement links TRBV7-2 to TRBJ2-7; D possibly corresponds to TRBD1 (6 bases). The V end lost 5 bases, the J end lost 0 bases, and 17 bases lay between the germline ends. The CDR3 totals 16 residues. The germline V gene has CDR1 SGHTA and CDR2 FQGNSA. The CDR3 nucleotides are TGTGCCAGCAGCCCAACGATGGGGGCAGACTCCTACGAGCAGTACTTC. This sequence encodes CASSPTMGADSYEQYF.

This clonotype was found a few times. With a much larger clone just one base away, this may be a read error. The CDR3 nucleotides read TGCGCCAGCAGCTTGGATGGGGGTCCCTCCTACGAGCAGTACTTC. It yields the protein CASSLDGGPSYEQYF. The chain has TRBV5-1 and TRBJ2-7; either TRBD1 or TRBD2 may fit D (5 bases each). The CDR3 totals 15 residues. V was clipped by 0 bases and J by 0 bases, with 10 bases between them. Germline CDR1 reads SGHRS; CDR2 reads YFSETQ.

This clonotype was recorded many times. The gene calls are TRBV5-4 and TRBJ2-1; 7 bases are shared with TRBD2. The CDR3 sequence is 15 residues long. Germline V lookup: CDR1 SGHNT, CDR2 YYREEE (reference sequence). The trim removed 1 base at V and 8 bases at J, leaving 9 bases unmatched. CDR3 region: CASSLFLAGPHEQFF. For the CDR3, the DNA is TGTGCCAGCAGCTTGTTTTTAGCGGGTCCTCATGAGCAGTTCTTC.

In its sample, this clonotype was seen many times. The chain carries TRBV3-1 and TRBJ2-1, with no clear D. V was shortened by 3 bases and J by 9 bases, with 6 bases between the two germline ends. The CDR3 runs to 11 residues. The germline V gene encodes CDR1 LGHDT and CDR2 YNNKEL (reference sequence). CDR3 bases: TGTGCCAGCAGCCAGGTGGGTGAGCAGTTCTTC. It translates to CASSQVGEQFF.